This T cell receptor (beta chain) derives from a study of technical replicates of blood from a few donors. Germline values: CDR1 ENHRY, CDR2 SYGVKD. Trimming removed 7 bases from V and 3 bases from J; junction bases left unmatched: 5. This CDR3 has 15 residues. Clones were read by immunoSEQ multiplex PCR, and TCRdb kept only the in-frame ones, dropping some. The sample includes 65,000 to 90,000 clones, 93% of them seen just once. The clonotype comes from a human donor in good health. The gene calls are TRBV10-3 and TRBJ2-2; 10 nucleotides match TRBD2. The material sequenced was T cells isolated from PBMCs. The CDR3 DNA follows: TGTGCCATCATATCCGGACTAGCGGACACCGGGGAGCTGTTTTTT. Residues: CAIISGLADTGELFF.